One and the same sample provided the 3 T cell receptor beta chains below, sequenced in a study of T cell repertoires in cytomegalovirus infection. TCRdb used MiXCR to reprocess the reads, holding one entry per CDR3 protein. Among 740,000 or so distinct CDR3 sequences listed, about a third were seen once. Sequenced sample: PBMCs. Every receptor here comes from a human donor in good health (CMV status not recorded). Some clones in this sample may be carry-over from other donors' samples.

Regarding this clonotype: A much bigger clone sits one base away, suggesting this may be a read error. The rearrangement joins TRBV12-3 or TRBV12-4 to TRBJ2-3; 10 bases match TRBD2. This CDR3 region has 12 residues. The chain's CDR3 is CANSTSGEVQYF. The CDR3 DNA is TGTGCCAACAGTACTAGCGGGGAGGTGCAGTATTTT.

This clonotype was counted a few times. The J gene is TRBJ2-7, the V gene TRBV4-1, with 8 bases aligning to TRBD1. This CDR3 contains 16 residues. Germline trimming cut 2 bases from V and 7 bases from J; bases unmatched to any gene: 13. The germline CDR1 and CDR2 sequences are MGHRA and YSYEKL. CDR3 loop: CASSQPLGTGLREQYF. CDR3 in DNA: TGCGCCAGCAGCCAACCCTTAGGGACAGGATTACGTGAGCAGTACTTC.

The rearrangement uses TRBV12-3 or TRBV12-4 and TRBJ2-6, with D perhaps matching TRBD1 (6 bases). V lost 4 bases and J lost 0, with 16 bases in between. The CDR3 has 18 residues. CDR3 sequence: CASSSLQGKRSGANVLTF. The CDR3 nucleotides read TGTGCCAGCAGTTCACTACAGGGAAAACGCTCTGGGGCCAACGTCCTGACTTTC.